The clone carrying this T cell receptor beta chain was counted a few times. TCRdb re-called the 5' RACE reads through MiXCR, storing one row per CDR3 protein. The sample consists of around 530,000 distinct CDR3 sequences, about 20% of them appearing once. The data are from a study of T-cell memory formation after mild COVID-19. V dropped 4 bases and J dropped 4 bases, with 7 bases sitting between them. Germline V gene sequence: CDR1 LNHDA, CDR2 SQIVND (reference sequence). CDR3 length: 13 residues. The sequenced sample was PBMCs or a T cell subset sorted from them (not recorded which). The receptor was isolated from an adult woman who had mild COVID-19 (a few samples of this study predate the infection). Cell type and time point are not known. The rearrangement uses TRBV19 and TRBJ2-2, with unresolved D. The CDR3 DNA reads TGTGCCAGTAGTACTAAAGTCACCGGGGAGCTGTTTTTT. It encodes CASSTKVTGELFF.